One and the same sample provided the 25 T cell receptor beta chains below, sequenced in a study of tumor-infiltrating lymphocytes in primary liver carcinoma. It was unsorted whole blood that yielded blood RNA, and germline DNA was also extracted. A constant-region primer primed TCR beta cDNA synthesis from roughly 510 ng of total RNA. Generation of the TCR beta libraries relied on three nested multiplex PCR rounds using slightly modified ARM-PCR. A C-beta reverse primer was combined with TRBV1-TRBV30 forward primers in the first two PCR rounds, and each round had roughly 11 cycles. TCRdb recomputed calls from the multiplex PCR reads with MiXCR, one row per CDR3 protein. The repertoire consists of fewer than 400,000 distinct CDR3 sequences, with around three fifths occurring once and the leading ten covering approximately 15%. Sequencing was done on a sample of peripheral blood. These receptor sequences come from a woman aged 25 to 39 with primary liver carcinoma and hepatitis B virus infection.

On this clonotype itself: One end of the junction does not line up with germline, which may come from a read error. The rearrangement uses TRBV6-2 or TRBV6-3 and TRBJ1-2, with unresolved D. Per the germline V gene, CDR1 is MNHEY and CDR2 is SVGEGT. The CDR3 extends over 13 amino acids. The CDR3 DNA reads as TGTACCAGCTCCCCCGTCAACGCCTATGGCTACACCTTC. Translation: CTSSPVNAYGYTF.

Worth noting for this clonotype: A much larger clone differs from this one at a single base, so this may be a read error. The V call is TRBV12-3 or TRBV12-4, the J call TRBJ2-1; D may be TRBD1 (6 bases). Between the trimmed V and J ends, which lost 7 bases and 3 bases, there was a span of 19 bases. CDR3 length: 16 residues. Here the CDR3 reads CASTRRTEGDYNEQFF. In DNA form, the CDR3 reads TGTGCCAGCACCCGACGGACCGAGGGGGACTACAATGAGCAGTTCTTC.

Remarks on this clonotype: An end of the junction does not agree with germline; a read error may underlie this. The J gene is TRBJ2-3, the V gene TRBV4-3; the D is unclear. The CDR3 consists of 14 residues. CDR1 and CDR2 (germline): LGHNA, YSLEER. The DNA of the CDR3 is TGCGCCAGGAGCCAAACTGTAAATCCCGATACGCAGTATTTT. Residues: CARSQTVNPDTQYF.

The rearrangement links TRBV29-1 to TRBJ2-2; D is perhaps TRBD2 (6 bases). This CDR3 has 14 amino acids. V shed 8 bases and J shed 5 bases, with 18 bases lying between them. Germline-derived CDR1 and CDR2 are SQVTM and ANQGSEA. The CDR3 region has the DNA TGCAGCTTTGGGATTAACGGGAGTACCGGGGAGCTGTTTTTT. It codes for CSFGINGSTGELFF.

This clonotype was recorded once. The gene calls are TRBV28 and TRBJ1-1; D remains ambiguous. This CDR3 has 8 amino acids. Trimming left V 7 bases short and J 11 bases short, with 5 bases between. Per the germline V gene, CDR1 is MDHEN and CDR2 is SYDVKM. CDR3: CASNGAFF. DNA for the CDR3: TGTGCCAGCAATGGGGCTTTCTTT.

Note on this clonotype: It may be a read error: a sequence one base away is much more abundant. The chain joins TRBV5-5 to TRBJ2-4; D is possibly TRBD1 (5 bases). The CDR3 consists of 16 residues. Germline CDR1 SGHKS, CDR2 YYEKEE (reference sequence). V dropped 6 bases and J dropped 3 bases, with 19 bases sitting between them. The CDR3: CASIRAGFFDKNIQYF. CDR3 DNA sequence: TGTGCCAGCATCCGAGCAGGGTTTTTCGACAAAAACATTCAGTACTTC.

As concerns this clonotype: Possible read error: a much larger clone is one base away. The gene calls are TRBV12-3 or TRBV12-4 and TRBJ2-5; D is possibly TRBD1 or TRBD2 (5 bases each). The CDR3 is made up of 14 amino acids. Here the CDR3 reads CVSSLGEGKETQYF. CDR3 in DNA: TGTGTCAGCAGTTTGGGGGAAGGGAAAGAGACCCAGTACTTC.

The chain links TRBV4-1 to TRBJ2-1; 7 positions match TRBD1. V lost 3 bases, J lost 4 bases, and 9 bases stayed unmatched. Germline-derived CDR1 and CDR2 are MGHRA and YSYEKL. There are 16 residues in the CDR3. The CDR3: CASSQTGTDTYNEQFF. The CDR3 DNA reads as TGCGCCAGCAGCCAGACCGGGACAGATACATACAATGAGCAGTTCTTC.

This chain connects TRBV12-3 or TRBV12-4 to TRBJ1-1, with a weak D call TRBD1 (5 bases). The CDR3 length is 14 residues. Trimming stripped 5 bases from V and 1 base from J, with 11 bases between. The CDR3 here is CASSETGRNTEAFF. DNA for the CDR3: TGTGCCAGCAGTGAGACGGGGCGGAACACTGAAGCTTTCTTT.

In the case of this clonotype: One end of the junction is discordant with germline, which a read error may explain. V gene TRBV4-3 combines with J gene TRBJ2-5; D may match TRBD1 or TRBD2 (5 bases each). The CDR3 consists of 14 residues. The germline CDR1 and CDR2 sequences are LGHNA and YSLEER. CDR3 sequence: CASTQDFRGEAHYF. The CDR3 DNA is TGCGCCAGCACCCAAGATTTCCGGGGCGAGGCCCATTACTTC.

In regard to this clonotype: Without the conserved terminal phenylalanine or tryptophan, this CDR3 likely stems from a read error. This chain uses TRBV19 with TRBJ2-7, with D tentatively TRBD2 (6 bases). The CDR3 runs 11 residues. Between the trimmed V and J ends, which lost 8 bases and 1 base, there was a span of 6 bases. CDR1 and CDR2 (germline): LNHDA, SQIVND (reference sequence). CDR3 nucleotide sequence: TGTGCCAGTGGACTATCCTACGAGCAGTACCTC. Encoded protein: CASGLSYEQYL.

In this sample, this clonotype turned up a few times. The chain carries TRBV29-1 and TRBJ2-4; D is perhaps TRBD2 (5 bases). Germline loops: CDR1 SQVTM, CDR2 ANQGSEA. CDR3 length equals 13 residues. CDR3: CSDLGGAKNIQYF. CDR3 coding DNA: TGCTCTGATTTAGGAGGAGCCAAAAACATTCAGTACTTC. Full variable domain (outside the CDR3, taken from reference TRBV29-1 and TRBJ2-4): SAVISQKPSRDICQRGTSLTIQCQVDSQVTMMFWYRQQPGQSLTLIATANQGSEATYESGFVIDKFPISRPNLTFSTLTVSNMSPEDSSIYLCSDLGGAKNIQYFGAGTRLSVL.

This chain joins TRBV6-2 or TRBV6-3 and TRBJ1-6, with a tentative D call TRBD1 (5 bases). V gave up 6 bases and J gave up 9 bases, with 21 bases separating them. The V gene's germline CDR1 is MNHEY and CDR2 SVGEGT. There are 16 residues in the CDR3. CDR3 loop: CASSRYQGKASSPLHF. The DNA of the CDR3 is TGTGCCAGCAGCCGATATCAGGGAAAGGCCAGTTCACCCCTCCACTTT.

As to this clonotype: The junction departs from germline at one end; a sequencing error may be responsible. The rearrangement links TRBV6-6 to TRBJ2-1; D gene ambiguous. Germline CDR1 is MNHNY and CDR2 is SVGAGI (reference sequence). The CDR3 has 15 residues. The CDR3 nucleotides are TGTGCCAGCAGTTTTAGATTTCGCTCCTACGATGAGCAGTTCTTC. This translates into CASSFRFRSYDEQFF.

Only a few counts were recorded for this clonotype. The junction shows a germline mismatch at one end, possibly a read error. This chain joins TRBV6-5 and TRBJ1-6; tentatively, D is TRBD1 (5 bases). In germline, CDR1 is MNHEY, CDR2 SVGAGI. This CDR3 is built from 16 residues. The CDR3 region has the DNA TGTACCAGCAGTTACTCGGGAGGGGCGGAAAATTCACCCCTCCACTTT. It yields the protein CTSSYSGGAENSPLHF.

Details on this clonotype: A much more abundant neighbour one base away suggests this may be a read error. The rearrangement joins TRBV6-1 to TRBJ2-5; D remains unclear. Germline CDR1 is MNHNS and CDR2 is SASEGT. V lost 0 bases and J 6 bases, leaving 14 bases between the germline ends. The CDR3 loop spans 15 amino acids. In nucleotides, the CDR3 is TGTGCCAGCAGTGAAGCGAGAAGGCGGATACAGACCCAGTACTTC. Translated: CASSEARRRIQTQYF.

Details on this clonotype: The final CDR3 position lacks the conserved phenylalanine or tryptophan, pointing to a likely read error. The DNA is left out, because the CDR3 cannot be placed on it with certainty; the CDR3 is given as TCRdb lists it. The gene calls are TRBV13 and TRBJ1-1; no check of the table's D call, TRBD1, against the DNA was made. In germline, CDR1 is PRHDT, CDR2 FYEKMQ (reference sequence). Inclusive of both ends, the CDR3 amounts to 17 amino acids. CDR3 protein: CANSLGGFGIGGTEASC.

On this clonotype itself: Compared with germline, one end of the junction differs, possibly owing to a read error. The rearrangement joins TRBV6-5 to TRBJ1-1; a possible D gene is TRBD1 (6 bases). The V gene's germline CDR1 is MNHEY and CDR2 SVGAGI. The CDR3 is made up of 19 amino acids. CDR3 coding DNA: TGTGACAGCAGTTACTCGCCTCCAGGGGTAATTTTAGGTTACACTGAAGCTTTCTTT. Amino acids: CDSSYSPPGVILGYTEAFF.

With regard to this clonotype: A read error is possible here, since a much larger clone lies one base away. V is TRBV12-3 or TRBV12-4 and J is TRBJ2-1, with a weak D call TRBD2 (6 bases). The CDR3 is 15 residues long. Trimming pared 6 bases from V and 7 bases from J, leaving 19 bases between. The CDR3 coding sequence is TGTGCCAGCAGGGAACTAACGGGAGTTGGAAATGAGCAGTTCTTC. Translating it yields CASRELTGVGNEQFF.

The rearrangement uses TRBV21-1 and TRBJ1-5. TRBV21-1 is a pseudogene locus. The length of the CDR3 is 13 residues. CDR3 bases: TGTGCCAGCAATCCGGCGTGCAATCAGTCCCAGCATTTT. Encoded protein: CASNPACNQSQHF.

Details on this clonotype: One base away lies a much larger clone, so this may be a sequencing read error. V gene TRBV6-2 or TRBV6-3 combines with J gene TRBJ1-2; D is possibly TRBD1 (5 bases). V shed 5 bases and J shed 4 bases, with 14 bases lying between them. Germline V CDR1 and CDR2: MNHEY, SVGEGT. The CDR3 is 14 residues long. The DNA of the CDR3 is TGTGCCAGCAGTGCGGGACGGGCCCTCTATGGCTACACCTTC. Amino acids: CASSAGRALYGYTF.

Worth noting for this clonotype: At one boundary the junction diverges from the germline segment, which might be a read error. V usage is TRBV6-1 and J usage is TRBJ2-1; 10 bases fit TRBD2. The CDR3 has 16 residues. The germline CDR1 and CDR2 sequences are MNHNS and SASEGT. The CDR3 sequence: CAGSGPLAGVSIEQFF. The CDR3 bases are TGTGCCGGCAGTGGACCCCTAGCGGGAGTCTCGATTGAGCAGTTCTTC.

In this sample, this clonotype turned up a few times. This chain uses TRBV6-6 with TRBJ2-7, with 8 bases matching TRBD1. From germline, CDR1 is MNHNY and CDR2 SVGAGI (reference sequence). CDR3 length: 14 amino acids. The J segment lost 3 bases and the V segment lost 3 bases, leaving 4 bases of the junction unmatched. CDR3 DNA: TGTGCCAGCAGTTATGACAGGGGTTTCTACGAGCAGTACTTC. It yields the protein CASSYDRGFYEQYF.

Of note for this clonotype: A read error is possible here, since a much larger clone lies one base away. The chain has TRBV29-1 and TRBJ2-1; a weak D match, TRBD2 (6 bases). The CDR3 spans 11 residues. Germline CDR1 SQVTM, CDR2 ANQGSEA. The germline V and J ends were trimmed by 4 bases and 10 bases, with 11 bases remaining between them. CDR3 DNA sequence: TGCAGCGTTGGGAGGACTAACGAGCAGTTCTTC. Translated: CSVGRTNEQFF.

The rearrangement uses TRBV4-3 and TRBJ2-2; D is unclear. V gave up 4 bases and J gave up 7 bases, with 7 bases separating them. The length of the CDR3 is 12 residues. The germline V gene encodes CDR1 LGHNA and CDR2 YSLEER. The CDR3 DNA sequence: TGCGCCAGCAGCCGGGTTCTCGGGGAGCTGTTTTTT. Its translation: CASSRVLGELFF.